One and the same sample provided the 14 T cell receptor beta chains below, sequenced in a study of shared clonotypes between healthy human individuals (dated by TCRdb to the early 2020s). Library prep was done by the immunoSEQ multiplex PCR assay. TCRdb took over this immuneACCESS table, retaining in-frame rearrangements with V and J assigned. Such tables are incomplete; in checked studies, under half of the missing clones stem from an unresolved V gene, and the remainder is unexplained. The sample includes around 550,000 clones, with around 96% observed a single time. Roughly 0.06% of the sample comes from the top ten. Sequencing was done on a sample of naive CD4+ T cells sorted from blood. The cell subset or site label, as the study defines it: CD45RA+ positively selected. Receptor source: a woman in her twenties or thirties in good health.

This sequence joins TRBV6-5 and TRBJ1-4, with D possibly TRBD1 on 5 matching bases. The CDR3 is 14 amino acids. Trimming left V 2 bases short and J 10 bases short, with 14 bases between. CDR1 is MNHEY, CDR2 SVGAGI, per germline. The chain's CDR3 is CASSYDRGGPKLFF. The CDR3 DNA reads TGTGCCAGCAGTTACGACAGAGGAGGGCCAAAACTGTTTTTT.

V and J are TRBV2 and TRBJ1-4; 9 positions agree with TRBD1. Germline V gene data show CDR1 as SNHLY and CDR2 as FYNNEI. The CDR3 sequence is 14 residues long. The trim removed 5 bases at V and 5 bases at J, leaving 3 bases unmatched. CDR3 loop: CASSIQGANEKLFF. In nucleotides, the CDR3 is TGTGCCAGCAGTATACAGGGGGCGAATGAAAAACTGTTTTTT. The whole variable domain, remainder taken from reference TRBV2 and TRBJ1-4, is EPEVTQTPSHQVTQMGQEVILRCVPISNHLYFYWYRQILGQKVEFLVSFYNNEISEKSEIFDDQFSVERPDGSNFTLKIRSTKLEDSAMYFCASSIQGANEKLFFGSGTQLSVL.

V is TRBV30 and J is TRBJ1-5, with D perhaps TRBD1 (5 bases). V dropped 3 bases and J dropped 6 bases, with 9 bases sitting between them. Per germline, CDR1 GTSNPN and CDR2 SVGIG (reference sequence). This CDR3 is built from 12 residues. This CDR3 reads CAWSLGGQPQHF. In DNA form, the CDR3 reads TGTGCCTGGAGCCTGGGGGGTCAGCCCCAGCATTTT.

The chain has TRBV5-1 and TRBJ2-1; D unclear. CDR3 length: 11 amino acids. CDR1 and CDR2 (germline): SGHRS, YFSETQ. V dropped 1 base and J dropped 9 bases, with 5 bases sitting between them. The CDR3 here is CASSLRGEQFF. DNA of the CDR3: TGCGCCAGCAGCTTGCGAGGTGAGCAGTTCTTC.

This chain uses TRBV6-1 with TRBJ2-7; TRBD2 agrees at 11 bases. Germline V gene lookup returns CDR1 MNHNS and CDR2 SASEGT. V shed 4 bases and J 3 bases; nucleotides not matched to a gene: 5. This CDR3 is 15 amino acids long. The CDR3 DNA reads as TGTGCCAGCAGTGCAACTAGCGGGAGCTACTACGAGCAGTACTTC. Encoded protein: CASSATSGSYYEQYF.

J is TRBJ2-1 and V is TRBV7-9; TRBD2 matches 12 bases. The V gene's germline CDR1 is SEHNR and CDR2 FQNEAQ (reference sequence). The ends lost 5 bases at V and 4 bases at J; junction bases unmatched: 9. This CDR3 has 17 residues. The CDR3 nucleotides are TGTGCCAGCAGCCAACTTGGGACTAGCGGGTTTTACAATGAGCAGTTCTTC. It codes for CASSQLGTSGFYNEQFF.

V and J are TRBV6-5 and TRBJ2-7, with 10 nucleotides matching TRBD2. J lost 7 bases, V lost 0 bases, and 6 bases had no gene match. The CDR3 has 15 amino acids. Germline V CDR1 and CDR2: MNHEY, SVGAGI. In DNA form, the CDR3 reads TGTGCCAGCAGTTACTCCCTAGCGGGAGTGTGGGAGCAGTACTTC. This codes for CASSYSLAGVWEQYF.

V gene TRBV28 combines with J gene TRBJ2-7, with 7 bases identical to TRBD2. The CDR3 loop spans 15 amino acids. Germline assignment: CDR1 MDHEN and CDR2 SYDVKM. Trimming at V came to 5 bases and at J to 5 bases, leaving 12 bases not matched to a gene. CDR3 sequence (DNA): TGTGCCAGCAGTACGGCAGGACTAGAGAGGGACGAGCAGTACTTC. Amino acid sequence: CASSTAGLERDEQYF.

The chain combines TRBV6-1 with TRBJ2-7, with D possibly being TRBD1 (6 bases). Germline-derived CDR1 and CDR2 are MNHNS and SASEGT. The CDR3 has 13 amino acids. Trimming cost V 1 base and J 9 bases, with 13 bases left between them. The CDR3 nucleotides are TGTGCCAGCAGTGAAGAGTCCAGGGGTGCGCAGTACTTC. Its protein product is CASSEESRGAQYF.

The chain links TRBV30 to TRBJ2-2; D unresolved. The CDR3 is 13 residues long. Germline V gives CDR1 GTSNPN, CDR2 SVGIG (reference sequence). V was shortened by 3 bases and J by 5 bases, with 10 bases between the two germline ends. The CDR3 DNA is TGTGCCTGGAGGATAATTGTGACCGGGGAGCTGTTTTTT. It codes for CAWRIIVTGELFF.

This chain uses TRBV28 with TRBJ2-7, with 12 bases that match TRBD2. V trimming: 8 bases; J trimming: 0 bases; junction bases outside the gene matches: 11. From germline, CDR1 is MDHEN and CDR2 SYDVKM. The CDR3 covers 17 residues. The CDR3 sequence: CASRPDGTSGRSYEQYF. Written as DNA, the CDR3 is TGTGCCAGCCGTCCAGACGGGACTAGCGGGCGCTCCTACGAGCAGTACTTC.

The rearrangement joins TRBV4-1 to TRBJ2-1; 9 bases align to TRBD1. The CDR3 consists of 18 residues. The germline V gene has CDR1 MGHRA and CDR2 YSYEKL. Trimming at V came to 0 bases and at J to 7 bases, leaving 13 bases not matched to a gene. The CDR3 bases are TGCGCCAGCAGCCAAGATGGCCGATGGACAGGGGTGACAAATGAGCAGTTCTTC. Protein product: CASSQDGRWTGVTNEQFF.

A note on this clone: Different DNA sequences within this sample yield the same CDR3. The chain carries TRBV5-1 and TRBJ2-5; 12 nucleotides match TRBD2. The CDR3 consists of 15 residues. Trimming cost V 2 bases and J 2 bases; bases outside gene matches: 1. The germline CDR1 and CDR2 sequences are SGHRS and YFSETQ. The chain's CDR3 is CASSLGTSGQETQYF. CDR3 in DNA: TGCGCCAGCAGCTTAGGGACTAGCGGGCAAGAGACCCAGTACTTC.

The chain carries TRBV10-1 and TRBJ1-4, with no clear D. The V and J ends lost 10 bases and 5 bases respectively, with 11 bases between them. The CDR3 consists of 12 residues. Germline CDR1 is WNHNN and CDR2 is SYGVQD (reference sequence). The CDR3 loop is CANLCVNEKLFF. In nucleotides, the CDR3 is TGCGCCAACCTTTGCGTCAATGAAAAACTGTTTTTT.